Sequencing of this TCR beta chain was carried out in a study of blood T cell repertoires in COVID-19. Study context: The analysed material was cDNA or gDNA that came from T cells, B-cell-depleted T cells, or PBMCs.

Clones were read by immunoSEQ multiplex PCR, and TCRdb kept only the in-frame ones, dropping some. The table lists about 73,000 clones, 65% to 85% of them singletons. This CDR3 comprises 13 residues. Germline trimming cut 4 bases from V and 7 bases from J; bases unmatched to any gene: 4. Germline CDR1 MNHEY, CDR2 SMNVEV (reference sequence). This clone was observed a handful of times. The receptor's source is a man in his fifties with active COVID-19. Sequencing was done on a sample of peripheral blood. The rearrangement joins TRBV27 to TRBJ1-5, with 7 positions matching TRBD1. The CDR3 reads CASSSQGRQPQHF. For the CDR3, the DNA is TGTGCCAGCAGTTCACAGGGGCGGCAGCCCCAGCATTTT.